Listed here is a single T cell receptor (beta chain). The data belong to a study of CD8 T cells in Susac syndrome. The study sequenced TCR beta in blood CD8+ and CD4+ T cells. The multiple sclerosis control group was made up of treatment-naive patients with stable or active relapsing-remitting disease. CD8+ and CD4+ T cells were negatively isolated; TEMRA cells were FACS-enriched. Random hexamers primed reverse transcription of about 0.5 to 1 ug RNA. TCRdb used MiXCR to reprocess the immunoSEQ multiplex PCR reads, holding one entry per CDR3 protein. The data hold around 300,000 distinct CDR3 sequences, with approximately 90% observed a single time. Germline V gene sequence: CDR1 SGHTA, CDR2 FQGNSA. The CDR3 length is 12 residues. Trimming pared 3 bases from V and 2 bases from J, leaving 3 bases between.

Sequencing was carried out using CD4+ T cells from PBMCs. This sequence joins TRBV7-2 and TRBJ2-3; D is undetermined. The TCR originated in a human donor with multiple sclerosis. CDR3 sequence reads: CASSFATDTQYF. For the CDR3, the DNA is TGTGCCAGCAGCTTTGCCACAGATACGCAGTATTTT.